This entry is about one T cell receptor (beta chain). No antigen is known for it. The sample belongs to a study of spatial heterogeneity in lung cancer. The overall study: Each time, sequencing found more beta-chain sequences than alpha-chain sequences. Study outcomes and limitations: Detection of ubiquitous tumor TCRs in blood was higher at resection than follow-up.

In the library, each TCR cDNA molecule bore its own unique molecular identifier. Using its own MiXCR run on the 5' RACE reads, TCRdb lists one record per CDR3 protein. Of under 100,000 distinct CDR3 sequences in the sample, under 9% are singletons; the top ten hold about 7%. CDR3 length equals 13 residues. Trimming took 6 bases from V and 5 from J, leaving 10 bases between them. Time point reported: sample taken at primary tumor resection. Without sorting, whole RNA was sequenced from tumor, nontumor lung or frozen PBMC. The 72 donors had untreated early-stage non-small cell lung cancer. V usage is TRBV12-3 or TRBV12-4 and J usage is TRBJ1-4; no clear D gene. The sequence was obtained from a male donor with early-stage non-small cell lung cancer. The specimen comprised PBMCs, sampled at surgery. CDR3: CASSRSGNEKLFF. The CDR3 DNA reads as TGTGCCAGCAGCCGGAGCGGGAATGAAAAACTGTTTTTT.